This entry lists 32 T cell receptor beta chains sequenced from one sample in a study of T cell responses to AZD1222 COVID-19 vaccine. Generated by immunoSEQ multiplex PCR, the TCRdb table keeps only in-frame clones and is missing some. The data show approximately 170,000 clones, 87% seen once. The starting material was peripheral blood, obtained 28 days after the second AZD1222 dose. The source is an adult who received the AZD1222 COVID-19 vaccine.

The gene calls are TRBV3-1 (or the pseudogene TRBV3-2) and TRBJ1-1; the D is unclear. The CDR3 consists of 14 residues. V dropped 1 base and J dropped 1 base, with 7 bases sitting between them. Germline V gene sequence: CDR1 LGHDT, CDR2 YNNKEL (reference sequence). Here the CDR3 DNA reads TGTGCCAGCAGCCAAGTTCGGGGGAACACTGAAGCTTTCTTT. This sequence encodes CASSQVRGNTEAFF.

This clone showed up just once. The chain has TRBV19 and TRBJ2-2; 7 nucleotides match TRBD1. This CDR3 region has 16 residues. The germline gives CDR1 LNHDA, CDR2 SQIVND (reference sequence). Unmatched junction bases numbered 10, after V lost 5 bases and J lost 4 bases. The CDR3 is CASSLRDSISTGELFF. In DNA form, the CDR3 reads TGTGCCAGTAGTCTTAGGGACAGTATAAGCACCGGGGAGCTGTTTTTT.

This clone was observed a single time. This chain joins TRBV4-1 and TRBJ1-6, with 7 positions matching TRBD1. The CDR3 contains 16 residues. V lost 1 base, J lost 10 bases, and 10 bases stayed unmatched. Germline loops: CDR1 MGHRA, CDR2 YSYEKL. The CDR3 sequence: CASSQVPTGVRSPLHF. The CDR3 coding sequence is TGCGCCAGCAGCCAAGTCCCCACAGGGGTGCGGTCACCCCTCCACTTT.

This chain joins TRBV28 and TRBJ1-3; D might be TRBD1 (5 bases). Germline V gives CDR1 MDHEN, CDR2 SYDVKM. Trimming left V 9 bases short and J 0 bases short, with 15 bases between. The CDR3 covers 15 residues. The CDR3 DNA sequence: TGTGCCAGTAACCGCGGGGGGATCTCTGGAAACACCATATATTTT. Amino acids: CASNRGGISGNTIYF.

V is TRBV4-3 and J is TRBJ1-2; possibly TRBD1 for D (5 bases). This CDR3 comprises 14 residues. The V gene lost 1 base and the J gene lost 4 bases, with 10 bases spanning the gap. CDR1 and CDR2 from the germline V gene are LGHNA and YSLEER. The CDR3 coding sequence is TGCGCCAGCAGCCAAGTGAAGGGGACCTATGGCTACACCTTC. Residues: CASSQVKGTYGYTF.

CDR3 in DNA: TGTGCCAGCAGCCACCTCAGACAGGACTATGGCTACACCTTC. Amino acid sequence: CASSHLRQDYGYTF. The chain combines TRBV3-1 (or the pseudogene TRBV3-2) with TRBJ1-2, with TRBD1 as a possible D gene (6 bases). Germline assignment: CDR1 LGHDT and CDR2 YNNKEL (reference sequence). The CDR3 spans 14 residues. Trimming left V 3 bases short and J 3 bases short, with 11 bases between.

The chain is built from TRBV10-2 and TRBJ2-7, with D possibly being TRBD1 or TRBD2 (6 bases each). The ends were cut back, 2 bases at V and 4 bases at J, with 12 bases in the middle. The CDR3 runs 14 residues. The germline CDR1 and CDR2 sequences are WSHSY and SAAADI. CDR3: CASSEGTGRYEQYF. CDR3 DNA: TGCGCCAGCAGTGAGGGTACAGGGAGGTACGAGCAGTACTTC.

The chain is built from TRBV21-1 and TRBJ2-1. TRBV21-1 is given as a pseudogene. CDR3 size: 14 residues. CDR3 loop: CASSRNPTYNEQFF. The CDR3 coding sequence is TGTGCCAGCAGCAGAAATCCGACCTACAATGAGCAGTTCTTC.

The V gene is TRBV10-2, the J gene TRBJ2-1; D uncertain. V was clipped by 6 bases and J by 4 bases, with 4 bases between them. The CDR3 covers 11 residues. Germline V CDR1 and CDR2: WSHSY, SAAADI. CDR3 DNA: TGCGCCAGCAGGATATACAATGAGCAGTTCTTC. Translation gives CASRIYNEQFF.

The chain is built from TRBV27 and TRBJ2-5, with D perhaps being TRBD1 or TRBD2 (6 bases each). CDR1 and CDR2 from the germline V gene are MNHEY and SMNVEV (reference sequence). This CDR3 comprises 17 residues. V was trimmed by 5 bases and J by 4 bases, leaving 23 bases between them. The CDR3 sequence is CASSKRTGQRRGETQYF. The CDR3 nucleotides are TGTGCCAGCAGTAAACGGACCGGACAGCGGAGGGGAGAGACCCAGTACTTC.

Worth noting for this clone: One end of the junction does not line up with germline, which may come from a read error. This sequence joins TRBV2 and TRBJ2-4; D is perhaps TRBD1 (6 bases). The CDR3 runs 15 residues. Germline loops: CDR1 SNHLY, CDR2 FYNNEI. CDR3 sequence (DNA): TGTGCCAGCAGTGAGCAACGGACAGCCCAAAACATTCAGTACTTC. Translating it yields CASSEQRTAQNIQYF.

In nucleotides, the CDR3 is TGTGCCAGCAGCCCGCAGTACAATGAGCAGTTCTTC. Its translation is CASSPQYNEQFF. The rearrangement joins TRBV5-5 to TRBJ2-1; D unresolved. V shed 4 bases and J shed 4 bases, with 6 bases lying between them. Germline V lookup: CDR1 SGHKS, CDR2 YYEKEE (reference sequence). The CDR3 is 12 residues long.

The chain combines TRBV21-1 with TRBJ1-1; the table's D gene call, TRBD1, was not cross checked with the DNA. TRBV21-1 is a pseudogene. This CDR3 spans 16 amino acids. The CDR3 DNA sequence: TGTGCCAGCAGCCAGGGGGTGGATGGGGAGAACACTGAAGCTTTCTTT. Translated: CASSQGVDGENTEAFF.

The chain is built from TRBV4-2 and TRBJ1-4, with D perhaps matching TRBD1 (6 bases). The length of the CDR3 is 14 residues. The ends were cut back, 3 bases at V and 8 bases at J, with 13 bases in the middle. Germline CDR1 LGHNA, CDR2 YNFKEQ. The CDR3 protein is CASSQPQGNEKLFF. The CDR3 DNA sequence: TGTGCCAGCAGCCAGCCTCAGGGGAACGAAAAACTGTTTTTT.

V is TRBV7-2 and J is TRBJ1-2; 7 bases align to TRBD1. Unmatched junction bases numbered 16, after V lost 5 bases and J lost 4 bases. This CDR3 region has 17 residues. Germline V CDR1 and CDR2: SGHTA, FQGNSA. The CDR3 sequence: CASSIRQGLTPIYGYTF. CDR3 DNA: TGTGCCAGCAGCATAAGACAGGGCTTAACCCCAATCTATGGCTACACCTTC.

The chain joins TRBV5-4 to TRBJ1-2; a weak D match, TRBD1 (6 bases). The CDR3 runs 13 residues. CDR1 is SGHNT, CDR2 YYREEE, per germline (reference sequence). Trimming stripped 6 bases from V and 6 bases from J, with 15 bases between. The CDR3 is CASTRRRGDGYTF. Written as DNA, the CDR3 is TGTGCCAGCACTCGTCGGAGGGGGGATGGCTACACCTTC. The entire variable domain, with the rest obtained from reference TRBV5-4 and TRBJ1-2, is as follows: ETGVTQSPTHLIKTRGQQVTLRCSSQSGHNTVSWYQQALGQGPQFIFQYYREEENGRGNFPPRFSGLQFPNYSSELNVNALELDDSALYLCASTRRRGDGYTFGSGTRLTVV.

CDR3 loop: CASSPKESTNEKLFF. CDR3 bases: TGTGCCAGCAGCCCAAAGGAATCAACTAATGAAAAACTGTTTTTT. The chain is built from TRBV5-6 and TRBJ1-4; D remains unclear. Per germline, CDR1 SGHDT and CDR2 YYEEEE. This CDR3 contains 15 residues. The V end lost 4 bases, the J end lost 0 bases, and 10 bases lay between the germline ends. The full variable domain, completed using reference TRBV5-6 and TRBJ1-4, is DAGVTQSPTHLIKTRGQQVTLRCSPKSGHDTVSWYQQALGQGPQFIFQYYEEEERQRGNFPDRFSGHQFPNYSSELNVNALLLGDSALYLCASSPKESTNEKLFFGSGTQLSVL.

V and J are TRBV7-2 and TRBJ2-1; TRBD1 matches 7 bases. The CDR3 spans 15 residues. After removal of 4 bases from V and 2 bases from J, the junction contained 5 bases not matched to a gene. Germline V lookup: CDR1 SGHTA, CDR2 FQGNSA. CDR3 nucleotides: TGTGCCAGCAGCTCCGGACAGGTGACCTACAATGAGCAGTTCTTC. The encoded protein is CASSSGQVTYNEQFF. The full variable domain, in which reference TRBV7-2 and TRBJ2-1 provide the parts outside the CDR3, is GAGVSQSPSNKVTEKGKDVELRCDPISGHTALYWYRQSLGQGLEFLIYFQGNSAPDKSGLPSDRFSAERTGGSVSTLTIQRTQQEDSAVYLCASSSGQVTYNEQFFGPGTRLTVL.

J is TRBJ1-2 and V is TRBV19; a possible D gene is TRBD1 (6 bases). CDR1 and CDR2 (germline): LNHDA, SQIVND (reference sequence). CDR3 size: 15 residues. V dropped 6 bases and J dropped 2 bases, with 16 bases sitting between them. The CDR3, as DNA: TGTGCCAGTAGAACACCGTGGGGGCAGAACTATGGCTACACCTTC. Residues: CASRTPWGQNYGYTF.

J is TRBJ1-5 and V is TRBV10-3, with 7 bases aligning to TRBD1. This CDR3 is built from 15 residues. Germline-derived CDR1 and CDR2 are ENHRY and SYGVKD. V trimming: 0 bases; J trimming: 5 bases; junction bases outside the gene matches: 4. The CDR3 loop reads CAISESTGLDQPQHF. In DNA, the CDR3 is TGTGCCATCAGTGAGTCGACAGGGCTCGATCAGCCCCAGCATTTT.

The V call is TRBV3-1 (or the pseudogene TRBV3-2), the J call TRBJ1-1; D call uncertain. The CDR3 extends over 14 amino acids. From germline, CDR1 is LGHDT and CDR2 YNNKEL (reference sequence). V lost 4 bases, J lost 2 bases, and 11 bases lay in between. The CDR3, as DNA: TGTGCCAGCAGCCCGCGGGTTTACAACACTGAAGCTTTCTTT. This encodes CASSPRVYNTEAFF.

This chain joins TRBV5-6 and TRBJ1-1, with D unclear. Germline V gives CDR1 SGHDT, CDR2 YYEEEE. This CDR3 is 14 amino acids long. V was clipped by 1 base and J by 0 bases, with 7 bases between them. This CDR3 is CASSLIAVNTEAFF. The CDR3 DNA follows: TGTGCCAGCAGCTTGATTGCCGTGAACACTGAAGCTTTCTTT. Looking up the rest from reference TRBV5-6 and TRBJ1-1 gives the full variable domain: DAGVTQSPTHLIKTRGQQVTLRCSPKSGHDTVSWYQQALGQGPQFIFQYYEEEERQRGNFPDRFSGHQFPNYSSELNVNALLLGDSALYLCASSLIAVNTEAFFGQGTRLTVV.

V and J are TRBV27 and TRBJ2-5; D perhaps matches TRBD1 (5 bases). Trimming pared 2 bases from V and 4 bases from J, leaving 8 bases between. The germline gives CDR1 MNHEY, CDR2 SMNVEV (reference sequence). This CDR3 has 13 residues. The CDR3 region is CASSLGQGETQYF. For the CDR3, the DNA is TGTGCCAGCAGTTTAGGTCAGGGAGAGACCCAGTACTTC.

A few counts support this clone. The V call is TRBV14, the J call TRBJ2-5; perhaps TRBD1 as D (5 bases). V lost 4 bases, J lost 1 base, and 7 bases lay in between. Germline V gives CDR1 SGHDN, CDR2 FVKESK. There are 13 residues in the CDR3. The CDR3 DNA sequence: TGTGCCAGCAGCCGGGGCCTCCAAGAGACCCAGTACTTC. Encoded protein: CASSRGLQETQYF.

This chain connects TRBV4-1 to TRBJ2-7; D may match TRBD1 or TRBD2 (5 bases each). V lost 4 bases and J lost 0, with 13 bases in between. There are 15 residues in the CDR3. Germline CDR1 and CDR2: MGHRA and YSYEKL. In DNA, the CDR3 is TGCGCCAGCAGCCCCCTCGCAGGGAGCTCCTACGAGCAGTACTTC. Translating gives CASSPLAGSSYEQYF.

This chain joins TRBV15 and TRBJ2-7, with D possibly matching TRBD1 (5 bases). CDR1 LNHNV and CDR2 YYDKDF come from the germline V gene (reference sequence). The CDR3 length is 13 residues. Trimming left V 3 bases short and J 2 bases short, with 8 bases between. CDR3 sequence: CATSSGRAYEQYF. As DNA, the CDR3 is TGTGCCACCAGCAGCGGCAGGGCCTACGAGCAGTACTTC. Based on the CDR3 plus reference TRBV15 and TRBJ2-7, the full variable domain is DAMVIQNPRYQVTQFGKPVTLSCSQTLNHNVMYWYQQKSSQAPKLLFHYYDKDFNNEADTPDNFQSRRPNTSFCFLDIRSPGLGDTAMYLCATSSGRAYEQYFGPGTRLTVT.

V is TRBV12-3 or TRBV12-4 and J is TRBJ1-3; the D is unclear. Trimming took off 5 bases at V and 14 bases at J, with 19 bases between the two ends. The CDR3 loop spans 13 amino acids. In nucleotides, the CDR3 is TGTGCCAGCAGTCCTAGCATGCCGGCAGGCGTATATTTT. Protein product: CASSPSMPAGVYF.

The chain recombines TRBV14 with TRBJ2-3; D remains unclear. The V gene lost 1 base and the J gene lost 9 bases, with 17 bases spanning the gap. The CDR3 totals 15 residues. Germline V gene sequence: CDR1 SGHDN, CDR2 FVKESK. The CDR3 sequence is CASSQGVSGAGTQYF. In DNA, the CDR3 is TGTGCCAGCAGCCAAGGTGTCTCCGGAGCAGGCACGCAGTATTTT.

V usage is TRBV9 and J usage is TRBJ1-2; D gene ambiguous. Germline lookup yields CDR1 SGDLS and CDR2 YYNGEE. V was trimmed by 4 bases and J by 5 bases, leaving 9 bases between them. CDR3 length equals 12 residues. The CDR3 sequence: CASSPAVYGYTF. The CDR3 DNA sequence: TGTGCCAGCAGCCCCGCAGTATATGGCTACACCTTC.

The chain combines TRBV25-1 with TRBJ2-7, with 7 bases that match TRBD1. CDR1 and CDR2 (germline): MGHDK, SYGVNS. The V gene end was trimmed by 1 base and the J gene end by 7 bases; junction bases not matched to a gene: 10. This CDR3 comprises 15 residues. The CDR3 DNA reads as TGTGCCAGCAGTGAATGGGACAGATTTTCCCTGGAGCAGTACTTC. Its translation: CASSEWDRFSLEQYF.

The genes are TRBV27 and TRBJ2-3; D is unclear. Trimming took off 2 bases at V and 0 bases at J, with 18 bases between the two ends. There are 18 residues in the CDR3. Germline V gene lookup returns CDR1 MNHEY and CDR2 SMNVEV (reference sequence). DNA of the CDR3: TGTGCCAGCAGTTTAAGAGGAGTTGGTTGGGGAAGCACAGATACGCAGTATTTT. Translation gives CASSLRGVGWGSTDTQYF.

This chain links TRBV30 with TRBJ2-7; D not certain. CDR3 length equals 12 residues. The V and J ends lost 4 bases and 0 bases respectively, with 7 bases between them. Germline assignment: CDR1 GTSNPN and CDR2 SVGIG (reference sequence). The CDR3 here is CAWTRNSYEQYF. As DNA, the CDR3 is TGTGCCTGGACCAGAAACTCCTACGAGCAGTACTTC.